These 22 T cell receptor beta chains share one sample of origin, sequenced in a study of metastatic and nonmetastatic thyroid tumors. TCRdb redid the clone calls on the PCR reads using MiXCR. Counted here are 7,700 or so clones, approximately 32% occurring once; the ten biggest clones make up about 10%. Thyroid surgery had not been preceded by any treatment in any patient. Source material: tumor tissue. Source of these receptors: a female donor with papillary thyroid cancer or a benign thyroid nodule (not recorded which). Some clones in this sample may be carry-over from other donors' samples.

The genes are TRBV18 and TRBJ2-7; D remains ambiguous. Trimming removed 1 base at V and 7 bases at J, with 8 bases between. The CDR3 is 12 residues long. Per the germline V gene, CDR1 is KGHSH and CDR2 is LQKENI. The CDR3 DNA sequence: TGTGCCAGCTCACCACAAGGTGAGGAGCAGTACTTC. Its translation: CASSPQGEEQYF.

This clone has a count of ten or more. A clone one base away is much larger, so this may be a read error. The V and J genes are TRBV20-1 and TRBJ2-5, with TRBD2 as a possible D gene (5 bases). The CDR3 contains 14 residues. CDR1 DFQATT and CDR2 SNEGSKA come from the germline V gene (reference sequence). The germline V and J ends were trimmed by 5 bases and 5 bases, with 18 bases remaining between them. CDR3 DNA sequence: TGCAGTGCTGTCCCACTAGGGCCGGTGGAGACCCAGTACTTC. It translates to CSAVPLGPVETQYF.

Judged by abundance, this clone is medium-sized. The chain links TRBV11-3 to TRBJ1-1; possibly TRBD1 for D (5 bases). Germline values: CDR1 SGHNT, CDR2 YENEEA. CDR3 size: 13 residues. Trimming left V 2 bases short and J 1 base short, with 5 bases between. CDR3 coding DNA: TGTGCCAGCAGCTTAAGGGGGAACACTGAAGCTTTCTTT. Protein product: CASSLRGNTEAFF.

Ten or more counts support this clone. The chain employs TRBV3-1 and TRBJ2-5; D ambiguous. CDR1 is LGHDT and CDR2 is YNNKEL in the germline V gene (reference sequence). Trimming left V 3 bases short and J 5 bases short, with 13 bases between. The CDR3 is 14 amino acids. CDR3 DNA sequence: TGTGCCAGCAGCCACTTGAAGACCCGGGAGACCCAGTACTTC. Translating it yields CASSHLKTRETQYF.

To note about this clone: A junction end diverges from the germline sequence, so it may reflect a read error. This sequence joins TRBV6-5 and TRBJ1-2; D not certain. The CDR3 runs 15 residues. From germline, CDR1 is MNHEY and CDR2 SVGAGI. The CDR3 is CASSYETGWYYGYTF. Written as DNA, the CDR3 is TGTGCCAGCAGTTACGAGACTGGGTGGTATTATGGGTACACCTTC.

By sample fraction, this clone is medium-sized. Other nucleotide sequences in the sample specify the same CDR3. V and J are TRBV18 and TRBJ2-1; D may be TRBD2 (5 bases). This CDR3 has 13 amino acids. V dropped 3 bases and J dropped 5 bases, with 8 bases sitting between them. Germline loops: CDR1 KGHSH, CDR2 LQKENI. DNA of the CDR3: TGTGCCAGCTCACCCGGACTTAACAATGAGCAGTTCTTC. This translates into CASSPGLNNEQFF.

This clone is large. The rearrangement links TRBV18 to TRBJ2-7; TRBD2 aligns across 13 bases. This CDR3 has 20 amino acids. The germline CDR1 and CDR2 sequences are KGHSH and LQKENI. Germline trimming cut 4 bases from V and 2 bases from J; bases unmatched to any gene: 17. CDR3 region: CASSLKGGSGLAGPTYEQYF. The CDR3 DNA follows: TGTGCCAGCTCACTCAAAGGGGGGTCGGGACTAGCGGGACCTACCTACGAGCAGTACTTC.

The chain carries TRBV7-6 and TRBJ2-7; possible D gene TRBD1, 5 bases. With 1 base removed from V and 1 base from J, the gap between germline ends came to 8 bases. CDR3 length equals 14 residues. CDR1 and CDR2 from the germline V gene are SGHVS and FNYEAQ. CDR3 sequence reads: CASSLDQGSYEQYF. The DNA of the CDR3 is TGTGCCAGCAGCTTAGACCAGGGATCCTACGAGCAGTACTTC.

The chain combines TRBV5-1 with TRBJ2-5, with TRBD2 matching 13 bases. Germline CDR1 and CDR2: SGHRS and YFSETQ. The CDR3 is made up of 17 amino acids. Trimming cost V 4 bases and J 1 base; bases outside gene matches: 7. In DNA, the CDR3 is TGCGCCAGCAGCGGAGGACTAGCGGGAGTGCCCCAAGAGACCCAGTACTTC. Its translation is CASSGGLAGVPQETQYF.

By share, this clone counts as large. The genes are TRBV3-1 and TRBJ1-5, with a possible D match to TRBD1 (6 bases). CDR1 is LGHDT and CDR2 is YNNKEL in the germline V gene (reference sequence). This CDR3 is 16 amino acids long. V dropped 0 bases and J dropped 7 bases, with 16 bases sitting between them. The CDR3 reads CASSQDASGDRQPQHF. The CDR3 nucleotides are TGTGCCAGCAGCCAAGATGCGTCAGGGGATAGGCAGCCCCAGCATTTT.

The chain uses TRBV6-1 and TRBJ2-5; perhaps TRBD2 as D (7 bases). The CDR3 runs to 18 residues. Germline V gene lookup returns CDR1 MNHNS and CDR2 SASEGT. The germline V and J ends were trimmed by 0 bases and 4 bases, with 21 bases remaining between them. The CDR3 reads CASSEALYGGAFGETQYF. The CDR3 region has the DNA TGTGCCAGCAGTGAAGCGCTGTATGGGGGGGCGTTCGGAGAGACCCAGTACTTC.

A note on this clone: Additional DNA sequences in this sample encode the identical CDR3. The V and J genes are TRBV20-1 and TRBJ2-3; TRBD2 aligns across 9 bases. Unmatched junction bases numbered 13, after V lost 6 bases and J lost 6 bases. The germline CDR1 and CDR2 sequences are DFQATT and SNEGSKA (reference sequence). The CDR3 length is 15 residues. The CDR3 DNA reads as TGCAGTGCCCCCCGCGCGGGAGGGCTCACGGATACGCAGTATTTT. Translated, it gives CSAPRAGGLTDTQYF.

The V and J genes are TRBV18 and TRBJ2-7; D not resolved. V was cut by 0 bases and J by 0 bases, with 3 bases left in between. The CDR3 spans 13 residues. Germline V lookup: CDR1 KGHSH, CDR2 LQKENI. CDR3 residues: CASSPPSSYEQYF. The CDR3 nucleotides read TGTGCCAGCTCACCACCTAGCTCCTACGAGCAGTACTTC. The full variable domain, with the rest looked up from reference TRBV18 and TRBJ2-7, is NAGVMQNPRHLVRRRGQEARLRCSPMKGHSHVYWYRQLPEEGLKFMVYLQKENIIDESGMPKERFSAEFPKEGPSILRIQQVVRGDSAAYFCASSPPSSYEQYFGPGTRLTVT.

This rearrangement joins TRBV20-1 to TRBJ2-3; D gene ambiguous. This CDR3 comprises 11 residues. Trimming removed 2 bases at V and 5 bases at J, with 5 bases between. The germline gives CDR1 DFQATT, CDR2 SNEGSKA (reference sequence). In DNA, the CDR3 is TGCAGTGCTAGATGGCGAGATACGCAGTATTTT. The encoded protein is CSARWRDTQYF.

Concerning this clone: Germline and junction disagree at one end, which may indicate a read error. CDR3 residues: CDSRQVPTDTHYF. The DNA for the CDR3 is TGTGACAGCAGACAGGTGCCCACAGATACGCACTATTTT. The chain employs TRBV2 and TRBJ2-3; TRBD1 might be the D (6 bases). The CDR3 loop spans 13 amino acids. Germline CDR1 SNHLY, CDR2 FYNNEI. Complete variable domain (other parts from reference TRBV2 and TRBJ2-3): EPEVTQTPSHQVTQMGQEVILRCVPISNHLYFYWYRQILGQKVEFLVSFYNNEISEKSEIFDDQFSVERPDGSNFTLKIRSTKLEDSAMYFCDSRQVPTDTHYFGPGTRLTVL.

This clone has a count of ten or more. Just one base apart from a much larger clone, this may be a read error. The sample has other DNA sequences that encode this CDR3 too. V usage is TRBV18 and J usage is TRBJ2-1; D remains ambiguous. This CDR3 region has 15 residues. The germline V gene has CDR1 KGHSH and CDR2 LQKENI. Deletions cut 2 bases from V and 5 bases from J, with 13 bases between. Here the CDR3 DNA reads TGTGCCAGCTCACCAAGGGCCGAACTTCACAATGAGCAGTTCTTC. This codes for CASSPRAELHNEQFF.

By its share, this clone is medium-sized. V gene TRBV3-1 combines with J gene TRBJ1-4; D unresolved. CDR3 length: 14 residues. CDR1 and CDR2 (germline): LGHDT, YNNKEL (reference sequence). V was trimmed by 1 base and J by 15 bases, leaving 18 bases between them. The DNA for the CDR3 is TGTGCCAGCAGCCAAGGGGAGACCCGGGGTCCGGTGTTTTTT. Protein: CASSQGETRGPVFF. The full variable domain, completed using reference TRBV3-1 and TRBJ1-4, is DTAVSQTPKYLVTQMGNDKSIKCEQNLGHDTMYWYKQDSKKFLKIMFSYNNKELIINETVPNRFSPKSPDKAHLNLHINSLELGDSAVYFCASSQGETRGPVFFGSGTQLSVL.

The rearrangement joins TRBV6-4 to TRBJ1-2, with TRBD1 matching over 9 bases. CDR1 is MRHNA and CDR2 is SNTAGT in the germline V gene. The ends lost 5 bases at V and 8 bases at J; junction bases unmatched: 12. The CDR3 is 15 amino acids. CDR3 sequence reads: CASSYLTGGARGYTF. The CDR3 nucleotides read TGTGCCAGCAGTTACCTTACAGGGGGCGCAAGGGGCTACACCTTC.

This clone was picked up a small number of times. Other DNA sequences within the sample encode an identical CDR3. This rearrangement joins TRBV4-1 to TRBJ2-3; no firm D call. The V end lost 0 bases, the J end lost 6 bases, and 13 bases lay between the germline ends. The CDR3 is 15 amino acids. The germline CDR1 and CDR2 sequences are MGHRA and YSYEKL. The CDR3, as DNA: TGCGCCAGCAGCCAAGACCTAGGAAGGAAGGATACGCAGTATTTT. The encoded protein is CASSQDLGRKDTQYF.

This clone counts as medium-sized. This chain links TRBV6-1 with TRBJ2-2, with 9 bases aligning to TRBD1. Per germline, CDR1 MNHNS and CDR2 SASEGT. CDR3 length: 15 residues. V was clipped by 6 bases and J by 5 bases; unmatched bases: 7. The CDR3 DNA reads as TGTGCCAGCAGGAGACAGGGGGTTGGGACCGGGGAGCTGTTTTTT. Amino acids: CASRRQGVGTGELFF.

This clone showed up just a few times. This chain links TRBV7-3 with TRBJ2-1; the match to TRBD2 covers 13 bases. The length of the CDR3 is 19 residues. CDR1 is SGHTA and CDR2 is FQGTGA in the germline V gene. V trimming: 0 bases; J trimming: 4 bases; junction bases outside the gene matches: 9. The CDR3 region has the DNA TGTGCCAGCAGCTTAACCTGGAGTGTACTAGCGGGAGGGTACAATGAGCAGTTCTTC. Encoded protein: CASSLTWSVLAGGYNEQFF.

This clone was seen repeatedly, ten times or more. The chain combines TRBV9 with TRBJ2-1; 13 bases match TRBD2. The J segment lost 6 bases and the V segment lost 4 bases, leaving 7 bases of the junction unmatched. This CDR3 has 16 amino acids. Per germline, CDR1 SGDLS and CDR2 YYNGEE. The CDR3 is CASSPRTSGSSNEQFF. The CDR3 nucleotides are TGTGCCAGCAGCCCACGGACTAGCGGGAGTAGCAATGAGCAGTTCTTC.